These 5 T cell receptor beta chains were all obtained from the same sample, sequenced in a study of blood T cells in healthy people across ages. A sample-barcoded 5' primer and a J-beta primer mix were used in a second PCR of about 6 to 11 cycles. TCRdb processed the 5' RACE reads anew with MiXCR; each CDR3 protein has one entry. Of roughly 1,500,000 distinct CDR3 sequences in the sample, about 31% were seen once. Sequencing used blood. Receptors originate from a woman aged 30 to 39 in good health.

The chain is built from TRBV28 and TRBJ2-7; the D gene is possibly TRBD2 (6 bases). The CDR3 length is 16 residues. Germline CDR1 and CDR2: MDHEN and SYDVKM. Trimming pared 3 bases from V and 2 bases from J, leaving 17 bases between. The CDR3 nucleotides read TGTGCCAGCAGTTTCAACAACCGGGGGAAAACCTACGAGCAGTACTTC. This encodes CASSFNNRGKTYEQYF.

This clonotype showed up many times. The chain carries TRBV7-9 and TRBJ2-7, with 10 bases matching TRBD1. Germline V CDR1 and CDR2: SEHNR, FQNEAQ (reference sequence). This CDR3 spans 15 amino acids. V lost 5 bases to trimming and J lost 2 bases; unmatched junction nucleotides: 6. The CDR3 here is CASSLRDRGAYEQYF. The CDR3, as DNA: TGTGCCAGCAGCCTCCGGGACAGGGGAGCCTACGAGCAGTACTTC.

The chain couples TRBV6-1 to TRBJ2-3; TRBD1 matches at 8 bases. Trimming cost V 7 bases and J 6 bases; bases outside gene matches: 6. The CDR3 extends over 13 amino acids. Germline V gives CDR1 MNHNS, CDR2 SASEGT. The CDR3 DNA reads as TGTGCCAGCAAGACAGGGGTTAGGGATACGCAGTATTTT. It yields the protein CASKTGVRDTQYF.

The chain couples TRBV4-1 to TRBJ2-7, with a weak D call TRBD1 (6 bases). Trimming removed 1 base from V and 4 bases from J, with 20 bases in between. Germline V gene lookup returns CDR1 MGHRA and CDR2 YSYEKL. The CDR3 sequence is 17 residues long. In DNA, the CDR3 is TGCGCCAGCAGCCAAGGCCCCCAGCAGGGGATTCTGTACGAGCAGTACTTC. It codes for CASSQGPQQGILYEQYF.

There are a few counts of this clonotype. The CDR3 coding sequence is TGTGCCAGCAGTTACCATACGACAGGGATAGAGACCCAGTACTTC. As protein: CASSYHTTGIETQYF. The V and J genes are TRBV6-6 and TRBJ2-7; TRBD1 matches at 7 bases. The end of the DNA is better explained by TRBJ2-5, so the J call may be wrong. The CDR3 contains 15 residues. Per germline, CDR1 MNHNY and CDR2 SVGAGI (reference sequence).